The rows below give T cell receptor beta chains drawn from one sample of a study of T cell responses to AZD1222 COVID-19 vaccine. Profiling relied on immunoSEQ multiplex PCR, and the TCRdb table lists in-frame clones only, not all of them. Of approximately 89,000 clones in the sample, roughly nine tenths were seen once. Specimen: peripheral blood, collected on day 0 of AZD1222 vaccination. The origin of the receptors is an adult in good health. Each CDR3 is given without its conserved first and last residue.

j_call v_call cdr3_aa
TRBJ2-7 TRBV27 ASRGISFHEQY
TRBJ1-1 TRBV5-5 ASSLLMSGLRNPEAF
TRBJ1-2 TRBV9 ASSAPAGYGYT
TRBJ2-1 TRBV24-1 ATSDWTSGGKDLNEQF
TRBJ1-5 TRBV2 ASSDLWAQH
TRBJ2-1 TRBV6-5 ASRKTGNSYNEQF
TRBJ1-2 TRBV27 ASRNPGTAYGYT
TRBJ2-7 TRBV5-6 ASTTGANYEQY
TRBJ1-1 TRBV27 ASSPLAGGTEAF
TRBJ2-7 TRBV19 ASSILPFGLTAPYEQY
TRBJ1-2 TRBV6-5 ATLSPSGTDYGYT
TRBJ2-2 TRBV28 ASTLWRVNAGELF
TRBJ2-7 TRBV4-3 ASKRGTGSYEQY
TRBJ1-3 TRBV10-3 AISEGSWGNTIY
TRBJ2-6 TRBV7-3 ASSPQGAHSGANVLT
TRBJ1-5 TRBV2 ASREDRSNQPQH
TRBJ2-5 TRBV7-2 ASSSSLDRGETQY
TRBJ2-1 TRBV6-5 ASTEVSYNEQF
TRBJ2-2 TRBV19 ASRYTGTIYTGELF
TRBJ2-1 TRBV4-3 ASSPRVGPDNEQF
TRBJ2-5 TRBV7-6 ASSSLSQETQY
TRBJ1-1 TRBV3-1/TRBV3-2 ASSQVVQGSEAF
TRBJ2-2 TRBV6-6 AISGGLGGELF
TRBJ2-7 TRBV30 AWGNRYEQY
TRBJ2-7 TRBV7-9 ASSLGLASSSYEQY
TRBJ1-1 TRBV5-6 ASSLVGGGTEAF
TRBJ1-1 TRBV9 ASSVVPGMNTEAF
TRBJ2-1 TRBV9 ASSVGFDTSNEQF
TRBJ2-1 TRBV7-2 ASSLTTRVDEQF
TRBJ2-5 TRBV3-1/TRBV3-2 ASSQDLSGSHVETQY
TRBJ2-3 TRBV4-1 ASSQLTGEATDTQY
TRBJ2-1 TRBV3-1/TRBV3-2 ASSQGLAGDNEQF
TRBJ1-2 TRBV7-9 ASSLRIGRGGYT
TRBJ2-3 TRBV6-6 ASTRGRAGTDTQY
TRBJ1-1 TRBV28 ASSAVGGRYTEAF
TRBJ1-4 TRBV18 ASRIVGGGNEKLF
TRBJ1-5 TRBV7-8 ASSLGTGGPYSNQPQH
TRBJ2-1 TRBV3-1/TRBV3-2 ASSRDGNNEQF
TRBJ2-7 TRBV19 ASSGGLAGYEQY
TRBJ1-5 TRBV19 ASSVTGTGLEGPQH
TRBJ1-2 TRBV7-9 ASSLAGQHYGYT
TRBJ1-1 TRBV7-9 ASSLWTGGNTEAF
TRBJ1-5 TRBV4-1 ASSQVWGQGNQPQH
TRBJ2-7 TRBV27 ASSELGGNSYEQY
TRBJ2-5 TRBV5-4 ASSLGLAGGETQY
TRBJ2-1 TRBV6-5 ASSYDRGYNEQF
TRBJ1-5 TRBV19 ASSYDDTNQPQH
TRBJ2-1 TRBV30 AWDRDRTYNEQF
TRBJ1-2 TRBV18 ASSPTPTDLDGYGYT
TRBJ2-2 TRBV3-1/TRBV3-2 ASSQDLGYLGELF
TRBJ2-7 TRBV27 ASSLGLAGGVVFEQY
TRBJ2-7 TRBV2 ASRPRTYEQY
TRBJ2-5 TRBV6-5 ASSRTSGQTQY
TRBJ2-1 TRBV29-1 SVGASGSWNEQF
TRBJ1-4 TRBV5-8 ASSLYYREGEKLF
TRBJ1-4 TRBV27 ASSLSGEYHEKLF
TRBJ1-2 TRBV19 ASRSGQGAYGYT
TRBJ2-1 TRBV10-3 AISESGGSYNEQF
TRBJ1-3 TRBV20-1 SASKGQGLRNTIY